The present entry profiles one T cell receptor beta chain with its context. The sample holds other DNA sequences that translate to the same CDR3. The data are from a study of shared clonotypes between healthy human individuals. Sequencing used immunoSEQ multiplex PCR; TCRdb keeps in-frame clones, though not all of them. The sample yields around 300,000 clones, around 86% seen once. V gave up 5 bases and J gave up 1 base, with 9 bases separating them. From germline, CDR1 is SEHNR and CDR2 FQNEAQ (reference sequence). This CDR3 is 13 amino acids long. The TCR sequence derives from a man between 18 and 35 years old in good health. The sample consisted of memory CD8+ T cells sorted from blood. Sample subset: CD45RO+ cells pooled with CCR7-negative TemRA cells. This chain joins TRBV7-9 and TRBJ2-7; D ambiguous. The CDR3 is CASSPTESYEQYF. The DNA of the CDR3 is TGTGCCAGCAGCCCGACTGAGTCCTACGAGCAGTACTTC.